Described below is a single T cell receptor (beta chain) sequence and its context. The antigen remains unidentified. This sample stems from a study of graft-versus-host responses after intestinal transplantation. Looking at the study overall: In this cohort, recipients had multivisceral, liver-intestinal, or isolated intestinal transplants. General observations from the study: GvH clones occurred in recipient marrow; some first appeared in ileum or blood.

Using immunoSEQ multiplex PCR, the repertoire was profiled, and TCRdb retains in-frame clones only, with some absent. The table includes almost 15,000 clones, approximately 61% detected once. Per germline, CDR1 LNHDA and CDR2 SQIVND (reference sequence). With V trimmed by 4 bases and J by 0 bases, 6 bases remained unmatched. This CDR3 region has 16 residues. Graft material was processed, releasing intraepithelial and lamina propria lymphocytes. The sample in question was ileum tissue, obtained just under 700 days after intestinal transplantation. The TCR originated in a human patient who received an intestinal transplant, so some T cells may come from the graft donor. The chain carries TRBV19 and TRBJ1-3, with 7 bases lining up with TRBD1. The CDR3 protein is CASSNPGQASGNTIYF. In DNA form, the CDR3 reads TGTGCCAGTAGTAACCCCGGACAGGCCTCTGGAAACACCATATATTTT.